This note documents a single T cell receptor (beta chain) sequence. Its matching antigen is unknown. Study processing details: Filtering was not the same, since immunoSEQ gave junction-only sequences without quality scores. The table came from immunoSEQ multiplex PCR; TCRdb's copy has only in-frame clones and leaves some out. V and J calls and clone size come straight from that table; D and trimming were deduced from the DNA. The sample yields about 2.4 million clones, 90% to 95% seen once. Germline lookup yields CDR1 SNHLY and CDR2 FYNNEI. V lost 7 bases to trimming and J lost 3 bases, with 14 bases between them. The CDR3 is 14 residues long. These data come from a study of shared clonotypes between healthy human individuals. Study-wide points: The study found lower generation probabilities in non-shared clonotypes than in those shared by all four donors.

The chain recombines TRBV2 with TRBJ2-3, with D maybe TRBD1 (6 bases). The clonotype comes from a man aged 18 to 29 in good health. Some clones in this sample may be carry-over from other donors' samples. The sample comprised naive CD4+ T cells from PBMCs. Subset specified: CD45RA+ positively selected. CDR3 sequence: CASIRTVSTDTQYF. CDR3 DNA: TGTGCCAGCATCAGGACAGTTTCTACAGATACGCAGTATTTT.